The T cell receptor beta chain described here comes from a study of siplizumab effects on memory and regulatory T cells. This table comes from immunoSEQ multiplex PCR, and its TCRdb copy is limited to in-frame clones, with some not included. This table holds approximately 84,000 clones, approximately 95% found once. Whole-study results and caveats: Mappable alloreactive CD4+ clones were on average about 62% Treg-derived with siplizumab, around 26% in controls.

Regarding this clone: Its specificity is unknown. The same CDR3 also results from other DNA sequences found in this sample.

The CDR3 loop spans 13 amino acids. Germline CDR1 SGDLS, CDR2 YYNGEE. V gave up 2 bases and J gave up 2 bases, with 5 bases separating them. The rearrangement links TRBV9 to TRBJ2-1; unclear D gene. The receptor was derived from a human donor in good health. The sequenced material came from CD8+ T cells sorted from blood. The CDR3 is CASSVAAYNEQFF. For the CDR3, the DNA is TGTGCCAGCAGCGTTGCAGCCTACAATGAGCAGTTCTTC.